These 30 T cell receptor beta chains share one sample of origin, sequenced in a study of cytomegalovirus exposure and HLA in healthy donors. This PCR relied on a set of 60 Vbeta primers and 13 Jbeta primers. Profiled with immunoSEQ multiplex PCR; TCRdb holds only in-frame clones, not every one. There are 200,000 or so clones in the sample; over 65% occur only once, and 0.075% to 0.1% lies in the top ten. Sample: PBMCs. The receptors shown here come from a boy younger than 10 in good health and CMV-seronegative.

The chain links TRBV11-1 to TRBJ2-5; 7 nucleotides agree with TRBD1. V shed 3 bases, J shed 4 bases, and the junction held 5 bases outside the gene matches. This CDR3 is built from 14 residues. Germline V gene lookup returns CDR1 SGHAT and CDR2 FQDESV (reference sequence). CDR3 sequence (DNA): TGTGCCAGCAGCTTCCCAGGGGGTGGAGAGACCCAGTACTTC. This codes for CASSFPGGGETQYF.

J is TRBJ2-7 and V is TRBV25-1, with a possible D match to TRBD2 (6 bases). The CDR3 consists of 16 residues. The V end was cut by 2 bases, the J end by 3 bases, with 17 bases between. Per germline, CDR1 MGHDK and CDR2 SYGVNS. For the CDR3, the DNA is TGTGCCAGCAGTGAAGGGGTAGGAGGGTACAGCTACGAGCAGTACTTC. This codes for CASSEGVGGYSYEQYF.

Comment on this clone: Distinct nucleotide sequences in the sample also encode this CDR3. The J gene is TRBJ2-1, the V gene TRBV9, with a weak D call TRBD1 (6 bases). Germline CDR1 is SGDLS and CDR2 is YYNGEE. V was clipped by 0 bases and J by 6 bases, with 7 bases between them. The CDR3 runs to 13 residues. The CDR3 sequence is CASSVGGGNEQFF. DNA for the CDR3: TGTGCCAGCAGCGTAGGAGGGGGCAATGAGCAGTTCTTC.

This chain links TRBV6-5 with TRBJ1-4; 8 bases align to TRBD1. Per germline, CDR1 MNHEY and CDR2 SVGAGI. J was trimmed by 8 bases and V by 2 bases; bases with no gene match: 7. This CDR3 region has 15 residues. The CDR3: CASSYRGQVGEKLFF. The CDR3 DNA reads as TGTGCCAGCAGTTACAGGGGACAGGTTGGCGAAAAACTGTTTTTT.

The chain combines TRBV2 with TRBJ2-5; the match to TRBD2 covers 12 bases. The trim removed 4 bases at V and 5 bases at J, leaving 8 bases unmatched. CDR3 length: 16 residues. Germline values: CDR1 SNHLY, CDR2 FYNNEI. The CDR3 DNA reads TGTGCCAGCAGTGTCCCGACTAGCGGGGGATCGGAGACCCAGTACTTC. Translated, it gives CASSVPTSGGSETQYF.

This chain joins TRBV5-1 and TRBJ1-4; D call uncertain. This CDR3 region has 14 residues. V was cut by 2 bases and J by 4 bases, with 9 bases left in between. CDR1 and CDR2 (germline): SGHRS, YFSETQ. The CDR3 region has the DNA TGCGCCAGCAGCTTTGCGGGCGTTAATGAAAAACTGTTTTTT. Translating it yields CASSFAGVNEKLFF.

The genes are TRBV7-9 and TRBJ2-7; TRBD1 might be the D (6 bases). CDR1 SEHNR and CDR2 FQNEAQ come from the germline V gene (reference sequence). The CDR3 sequence is 12 residues long. Trimming took off 5 bases at V and 3 bases at J, with 8 bases between the two ends. CDR3 bases: TGTGCCAGCAGCCAGGACAGCTACGAGCAGTACTTC. Residues: CASSQDSYEQYF.

The chain links TRBV7-8 to TRBJ1-1; tentative D call: TRBD1 (5 bases). Trimming cost V 5 bases and J 0 bases, with 16 bases left between them. Germline V gives CDR1 SGHVS, CDR2 FQNEAQ. The CDR3 is made up of 16 amino acids. The CDR3 loop is CASSPGGGVLNTEAFF. The CDR3 bases are TGTGCCAGCAGCCCCGGGGGTGGGGTTCTGAACACTGAAGCTTTCTTT.

This clone appeared a single time. The rearrangement joins TRBV6-1 to TRBJ2-1, with 13 bases aligning to TRBD2. The trim removed 3 bases at V and 7 bases at J, leaving 6 bases unmatched. Germline V gene data show CDR1 as MNHNS and CDR2 as SASEGT. The CDR3 consists of 16 residues. This chain's CDR3 is CASSELGLAGPNEQFF. CDR3 DNA: TGTGCCAGCAGTGAGCTGGGACTAGCGGGACCTAATGAGCAGTTCTTC.

The J gene is TRBJ2-7, the V gene TRBV5-5; 8 bases are shared with TRBD1. Trimming removed 1 base from V and 4 bases from J; junction bases left unmatched: 4. CDR3 length: 14 amino acids. CDR1 SGHKS and CDR2 YYEKEE come from the germline V gene (reference sequence). This CDR3 is CASSLNRGEYEQYF. The CDR3 nucleotides are TGTGCCAGCAGCTTGAACAGGGGGGAATACGAGCAGTACTTC. Complete variable domain (other parts from reference TRBV5-5 and TRBJ2-7): DAGVTQSPTHLIKTRGQQVTLRCSPISGHKSVSWYQQVLGQGPQFIFQYYEKEERGRGNFPDRFSARQFPNYSSELNVNALLLGDSALYLCASSLNRGEYEQYFGPGTRLTVT.

J is TRBJ2-7 and V is TRBV29-1; 7 nucleotides match TRBD1. Trimming at V came to 5 bases and at J to 3 bases, leaving 7 bases not matched to a gene. The CDR3 is made up of 13 amino acids. CDR1 is SQVTM and CDR2 is ANQGSEA in the germline V gene. The CDR3 DNA reads TGCAGCGTTATCATCCGGGACAGCTACGAGCAGTACTTC. Its protein is CSVIIRDSYEQYF.

This rearrangement joins TRBV4-1 to TRBJ2-1; unclear D gene. The CDR3 spans 13 residues. V lost 1 base and J 6 bases, leaving 7 bases between the germline ends. Germline V lookup: CDR1 MGHRA, CDR2 YSYEKL. The CDR3 sequence is CASSQVLSNEQFF. The CDR3, as DNA: TGCGCCAGCAGCCAAGTTTTATCCAATGAGCAGTTCTTC.

J is TRBJ2-7 and V is TRBV5-6; TRBD2 is a possible D gene (6 bases). The CDR3 covers 14 residues. Trimming pared 1 base from V and 2 bases from J, leaving 10 bases between. Germline-derived CDR1 and CDR2 are SGHDT and YYEEEE. Written as DNA, the CDR3 is TGTGCCAGCAGCTTGAGTAGCGGAGCCTACGAGCAGTACTTC. Amino acids: CASSLSSGAYEQYF.

The rearrangement links TRBV4-3 to TRBJ1-1; possibly TRBD1 for D (5 bases). The CDR3 length is 15 residues. V was clipped by 3 bases and J by 6 bases, with 17 bases between them. The V gene's germline CDR1 is LGHNA and CDR2 YSLEER. CDR3 loop: CASSQTGAGYSEAFF. For the CDR3, the DNA is TGCGCCAGCAGCCAGACGGGAGCAGGGTACTCTGAAGCTTTCTTT.

In this sample, this clone turned up a few times. The genes are TRBV7-2 and TRBJ2-3, with 9 nucleotides matching TRBD2. Germline CDR1 SGHTA, CDR2 FQGNSA. This CDR3 has 17 amino acids. V trimming: 2 bases; J trimming: 6 bases; junction bases outside the gene matches: 12. Here the CDR3 DNA reads TGTGCCAGCAGCTTAAGCGTCGGTCTAGCGGGGTCCGATACGCAGTATTTT. It specifies CASSLSVGLAGSDTQYF.

This clone was detected once. This chain links TRBV19 with TRBJ1-4, with D perhaps matching TRBD1 (5 bases). Trimming removed 6 bases from V and 7 bases from J, with 15 bases in between. The CDR3 runs to 14 residues. Germline lookup yields CDR1 LNHDA and CDR2 SQIVND (reference sequence). In DNA, the CDR3 is TGTGCCAGTAGATTGGCAGGGAAGGTTGAAAAACTGTTTTTT. Amino acids: CASRLAGKVEKLFF.

The rearrangement joins TRBV6-6 to TRBJ1-1; D is perhaps TRBD1 (5 bases). CDR3 size: 13 residues. Deletions cut 1 base from V and 6 bases from J, with 9 bases between. Germline values: CDR1 MNHNY, CDR2 SVGAGI (reference sequence). The CDR3 loop reads CASSYLDSAEAFF. Written as DNA, the CDR3 is TGTGCCAGCAGTTACTTAGACAGCGCTGAAGCTTTCTTT.

The chain joins TRBV6-5 to TRBJ2-5, with TRBD1 matching over 7 bases. CDR1 and CDR2 from the germline V gene are MNHEY and SVGAGI. CDR3 size: 14 residues. The trim removed 0 bases at V and 3 bases at J, leaving 1 base unmatched. CDR3 in DNA: TGTGCCAGCAGTTACTCCGGGACAGAAGAGACCCAGTACTTC. Its translation: CASSYSGTEETQYF.

The DNA of the CDR3 is TGTGCCACCGGTTCCGTGTCTTACGAGCAGTACTTC. It translates to CATGSVSYEQYF. The chain carries TRBV10-3 and TRBJ2-7; D is uncertain. V was pared by 10 bases and J by 4 bases, with 14 bases between. Germline values: CDR1 ENHRY, CDR2 SYGVKD. The CDR3 is 12 residues long.

A note on this clone: One junction end disagrees with the germline gene, perhaps due to a read error. The chain links TRBV11-1 to TRBJ1-6; no clear D. Per the germline V gene, CDR1 is SGHAT and CDR2 is FQDESV (reference sequence). The CDR3 runs to 15 residues. CDR3 loop: CANSLAPKSHSPLHF. CDR3 bases: TGTGCCAACAGCTTAGCGCCAAAAAGCCATTCACCCCTCCACTTT. The full variable domain, rest sourced from reference TRBV11-1 and TRBJ1-6, is EAEVAQSPRYKITEKSQAVAFWCDPISGHATLYWYRQILGQGPELLVQFQDESVVDDSQLPKDRFSAERLKGVDSTLKIQPAELGDSAMYLCANSLAPKSHSPLHFGNGTRLTVT.

In its sample, this clone was seen a few times. This chain uses TRBV7-3 with TRBJ2-1; D unresolved. This CDR3 is 13 amino acids long. V was cut by 5 bases and J by 7 bases, with 12 bases left in between. Germline CDR1 is SGHTA and CDR2 is FQGTGA. The CDR3 reads CASSLSSLNEQFF. CDR3 bases: TGTGCCAGCAGCCTCTCTTCTCTGAATGAGCAGTTCTTC.

The CDR3 is CASSFLGDTQYF. CDR3 sequence (DNA): TGTGCCAGCAGCTTTCTAGGAGATACGCAGTATTTT. This chain uses TRBV5-5 with TRBJ2-3, with D hard to call. The CDR3 is 12 residues long. Germline CDR1 is SGHKS and CDR2 is YYEKEE (reference sequence). Trimming pared 2 bases from V and 5 bases from J, leaving 6 bases between.

The chain combines TRBV18 with TRBJ2-3; D is ambiguous. V lost 3 bases, J lost 4 bases, and 14 bases lay in between. In germline, CDR1 is KGHSH, CDR2 LQKENI. The CDR3 length is 15 residues. CDR3 DNA: TGTGCCAGCTCACCTTGGGCCGGATCCCCAGATACGCAGTATTTT. Protein sequence: CASSPWAGSPDTQYF.

The rearrangement uses TRBV6-1 and TRBJ2-1; D is perhaps TRBD1 (7 bases). The length of the CDR3 is 13 residues. V was shortened by 4 bases and J by 12 bases, with 16 bases between the two germline ends. The V gene's germline CDR1 is MNHNS and CDR2 SASEGT. As DNA, the CDR3 is TGTGCCAGCAGTGGGCAGGGGGGCCGGCGGCAGTTCTTC. Its protein product is CASSGQGGRRQFF.

The chain joins TRBV14 to TRBJ1-1, with D hard to call. V was pared by 5 bases and J by 1 base, with 11 bases between. The CDR3 is 14 residues long. Germline V gives CDR1 SGHDN, CDR2 FVKESK. CDR3 amino acids: CASSFLPRNTEAFF. The CDR3, as DNA: TGTGCCAGCAGCTTCCTCCCTCGGAACACTGAAGCTTTCTTT.

CDR3 nucleotides: TGTGCCAGCAGCCCCCGAGGACAGCTCCAAGAGACCCAGTACTTC. This encodes CASSPRGQLQETQYF. V gene TRBV9 combines with J gene TRBJ2-5; D might be TRBD1 (6 bases). This CDR3 has 15 residues. Trimming cost V 4 bases and J 1 base, with 14 bases left between them. Germline lookup yields CDR1 SGDLS and CDR2 YYNGEE.

The V gene is TRBV7-3, the J gene TRBJ2-6, with TRBD1 as a possible D gene (7 bases). Per the germline V gene, CDR1 is SGHTA and CDR2 is FQGTGA. CDR3 length: 17 residues. Trimming cost V 4 bases and J 0 bases, with 13 bases left between them. The CDR3 here is CASSSGGGISGANVLTF. CDR3 sequence (DNA): TGTGCCAGCAGCTCCGGAGGGGGCATCTCTGGGGCCAACGTCCTGACTTTC.

V and J are TRBV19 and TRBJ1-5; D is uncertain. Germline loops: CDR1 LNHDA, CDR2 SQIVND (reference sequence). This CDR3 is built from 13 residues. Trimming cost V 7 bases and J 3 bases, with 10 bases left between them. CDR3 region: CASIGRPNQPQHF. For the CDR3, the DNA is TGTGCCAGTATCGGGAGGCCCAATCAGCCCCAGCATTTT.

The V gene is TRBV5-4, the J gene TRBJ2-2; perhaps TRBD1 as D (7 bases). CDR3 length equals 16 residues. Germline CDR1 and CDR2: SGHNT and YYREEE (reference sequence). Trimming took off 3 bases at V and 1 base at J, with 13 bases between the two ends. CDR3 loop: CASSWGTAGNTGELFF. CDR3 nucleotide sequence: TGTGCCAGCAGCTGGGGGACAGCGGGGAACACCGGGGAGCTGTTTTTT.

The rearrangement joins TRBV5-1 to TRBJ2-7, with 9 bases fitting TRBD1. This CDR3 has 14 residues. V trimming: 4 bases; J trimming: 5 bases; junction bases outside the gene matches: 7. The germline gives CDR1 SGHRS, CDR2 YFSETQ. The CDR3 spells CASSRLGTGNEQYF. CDR3 nucleotides: TGCGCCAGCAGCCGGCTGGGGACAGGGAACGAGCAGTACTTC.